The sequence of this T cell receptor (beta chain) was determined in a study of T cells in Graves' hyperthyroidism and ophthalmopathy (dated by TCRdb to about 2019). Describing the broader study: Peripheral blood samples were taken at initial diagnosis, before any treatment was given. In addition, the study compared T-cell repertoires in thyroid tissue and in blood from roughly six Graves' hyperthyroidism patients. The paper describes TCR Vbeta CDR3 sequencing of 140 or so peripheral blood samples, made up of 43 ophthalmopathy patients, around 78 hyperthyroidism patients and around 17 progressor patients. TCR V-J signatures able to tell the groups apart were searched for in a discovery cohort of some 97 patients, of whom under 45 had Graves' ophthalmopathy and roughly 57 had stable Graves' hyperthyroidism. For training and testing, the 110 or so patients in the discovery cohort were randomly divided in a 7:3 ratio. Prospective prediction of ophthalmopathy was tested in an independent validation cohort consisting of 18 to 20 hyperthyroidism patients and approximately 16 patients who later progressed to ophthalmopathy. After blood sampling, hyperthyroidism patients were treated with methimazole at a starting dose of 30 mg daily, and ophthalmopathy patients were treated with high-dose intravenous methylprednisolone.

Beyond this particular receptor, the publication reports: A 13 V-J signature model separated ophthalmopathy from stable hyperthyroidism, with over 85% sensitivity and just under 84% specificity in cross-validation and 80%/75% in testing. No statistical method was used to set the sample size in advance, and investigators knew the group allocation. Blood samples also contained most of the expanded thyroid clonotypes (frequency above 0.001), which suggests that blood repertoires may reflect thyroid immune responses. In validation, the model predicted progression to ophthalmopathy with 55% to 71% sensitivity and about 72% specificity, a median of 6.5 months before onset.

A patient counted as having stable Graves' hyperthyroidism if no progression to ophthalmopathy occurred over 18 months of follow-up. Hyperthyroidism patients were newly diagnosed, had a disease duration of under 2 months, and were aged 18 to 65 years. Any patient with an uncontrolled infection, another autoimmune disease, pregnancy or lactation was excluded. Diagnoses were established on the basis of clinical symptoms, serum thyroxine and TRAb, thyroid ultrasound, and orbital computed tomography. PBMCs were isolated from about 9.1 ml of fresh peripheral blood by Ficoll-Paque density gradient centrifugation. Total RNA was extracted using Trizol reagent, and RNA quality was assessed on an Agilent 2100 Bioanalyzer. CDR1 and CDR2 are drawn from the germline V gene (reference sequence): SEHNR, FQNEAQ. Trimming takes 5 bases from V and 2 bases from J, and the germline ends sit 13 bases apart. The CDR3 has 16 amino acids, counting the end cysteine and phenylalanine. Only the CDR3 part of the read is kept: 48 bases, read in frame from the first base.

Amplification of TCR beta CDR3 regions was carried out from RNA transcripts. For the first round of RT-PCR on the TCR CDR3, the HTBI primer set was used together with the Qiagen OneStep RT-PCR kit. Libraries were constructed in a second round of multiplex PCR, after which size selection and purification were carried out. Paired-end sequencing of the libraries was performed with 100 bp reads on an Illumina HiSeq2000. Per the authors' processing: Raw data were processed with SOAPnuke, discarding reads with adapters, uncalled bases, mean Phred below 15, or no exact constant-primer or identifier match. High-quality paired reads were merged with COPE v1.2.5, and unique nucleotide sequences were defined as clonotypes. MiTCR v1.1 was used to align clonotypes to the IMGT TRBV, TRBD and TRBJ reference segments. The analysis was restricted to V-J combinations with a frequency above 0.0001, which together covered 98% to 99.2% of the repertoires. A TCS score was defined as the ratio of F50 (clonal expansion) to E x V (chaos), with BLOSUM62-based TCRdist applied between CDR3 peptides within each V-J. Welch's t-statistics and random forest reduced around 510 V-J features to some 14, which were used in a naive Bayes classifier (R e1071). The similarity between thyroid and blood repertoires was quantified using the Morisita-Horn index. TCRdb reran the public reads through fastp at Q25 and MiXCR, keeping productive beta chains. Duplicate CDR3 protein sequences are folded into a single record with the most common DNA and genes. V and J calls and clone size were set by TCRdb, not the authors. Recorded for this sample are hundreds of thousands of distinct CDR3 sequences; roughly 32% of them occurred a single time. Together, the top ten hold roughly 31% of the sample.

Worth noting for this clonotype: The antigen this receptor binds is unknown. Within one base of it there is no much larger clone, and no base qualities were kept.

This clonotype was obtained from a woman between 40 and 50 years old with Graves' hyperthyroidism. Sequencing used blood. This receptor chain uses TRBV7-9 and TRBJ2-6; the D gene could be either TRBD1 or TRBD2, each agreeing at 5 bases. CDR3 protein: CASSQNMGAGANVLTF. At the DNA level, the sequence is TGTGCCAGCAGCCAGAACATGGGGGCTGGGGCCAACGTCCTGACTTTC. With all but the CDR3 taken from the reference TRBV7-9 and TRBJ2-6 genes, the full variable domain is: DTGVSQNPRHKITKRGQNVTFRCDPISEHNRLYWYRQTLGQGPEFLTYFQNEAQLEKSRLLSDRFSAERPKGSFSTLEIQRTEQGDSAMYLCASSQNMGAGANVLTFGAGSRLTVL.